This T cell receptor (beta chain) is from a study of OX40 agonist ivuxolimab in advanced cancers. Study summary: Three partial responders included one hepatocellular carcinoma patient and two cutaneous melanoma patients. Study-wide points: There were, on average, more expanded clones in CD8+ T cells than in CD4+. People who partly responded at 0.1-3.0 mg/kg had some of the least clonal expansion seen.

Notes on this clone: The antigen is not known.

Method: immunoSEQ multiplex PCR; TCRdb's copy keeps in-frame clones and lacks some. The profile shows around 28,000 clones, roughly nine tenths of them singletons. The CDR3 consists of 13 residues. V was pared by 5 bases and J by 7 bases, with 11 bases between. Germline V gene data show CDR1 as SGHDN and CDR2 as FVKESK. The sample here was CD4+ or CD8+ T cells sorted from blood, taken in a trial of the OX40 agonist ivuxolimab. The receptor comes from an adult with an advanced solid tumor such as melanoma, head and neck, liver or kidney cancer. The gene calls are TRBV14 and TRBJ2-2; the D is unclear. CDR3 in amino acids: CASSWTVDGELFF. In nucleotides, the CDR3 is TGTGCCAGCAGCTGGACGGTAGACGGGGAGCTGTTTTTT.